The clone carrying this T cell receptor beta chain was recorded at least ten times. Its antigen is as yet unknown. The data belong to a study of CD8+CD57+ T cells in acquired aplastic anemia. Study findings and constraints: Patients did not significantly differ from controls in CD8+ Simpson's diversity.

Germline-derived CDR1 and CDR2 are SGHRS and YFSETQ. There are 16 residues in the CDR3. V lost 0 bases to trimming and J lost 7 bases; unmatched junction nucleotides: 8. CD8+CD57+ cell expansion, shown by flow cytometry, had occurred in the patients selected for sequencing. Severe acquired aplastic anemia affected all patients. CDR3 and TCR beta VDJ profiling relied on a genomic DNA template. MiXCR was run by TCRdb on the reads, yielding one entry per CDR3 protein. Of 310,000 or so distinct CDR3 sequences listed, approximately 58% are singletons. Source material: sorted CD4+, CD8+, or CD8+CD57+ T cells (not recorded which) from PBMCs. This clonotype was sampled from a human donor with aplastic anemia. V usage is TRBV5-1 and J usage is TRBJ2-1; TRBD2 aligns across 9 bases. CDR3 DNA sequence: TGCGCCAGCAGCTTGGATCGCGGGGGGGGAAGTAATGAGCAGTTCTTC. Encoded protein: CASSLDRGGGSNEQFF.